Listed here are 18 T cell receptor beta chains from one sample, sequenced in a study of T-cell reconstitution after alpha-beta-depleted transplantation in children. It was with unique molecular identifiers that the TCRbeta library was prepared. Each CDR3 protein gets one entry after TCRdb re-called the PCR reads with MiXCR. The sample lists 670,000 or so distinct CDR3 sequences; around 13% were seen once. Sequenced here: PBMCs, sampled before TCRalphabeta/CD19-depleted stem cell transplant. These receptors came from a girl aged 2-10 years with congenital amegakaryocytic thrombocytopenia, due to receive a stem cell transplant.

With regard to this clonotype: One base away lies a much larger clone, so this may be a sequencing read error. J is TRBJ2-1 and V is TRBV20-1; 8 bases align to TRBD2. CDR1 and CDR2 (germline): DFQATT, SNEGSKA (reference sequence). The CDR3 sequence is 17 residues long. This CDR3 is CSAGDAGLAGLYNEQFF. CDR3 DNA sequence: TGCAGTGCTGGAGATGCCGGTCTAGCGGGCCTATACAATGAGCAGTTCTTC.

In this sample, this clonotype turned up many times. This chain links TRBV29-1 with TRBJ1-2; D gene uncertain. The CDR3 totals 13 residues. Germline CDR1 and CDR2: SQVTM and ANQGSEA. Trimming removed 6 bases from V and 4 bases from J, with 15 bases in between. The chain's CDR3 is CSVHRPLLYGYTF. The DNA of the CDR3 is TGCAGCGTCCACCGGCCCCTTCTCTATGGCTACACCTTC.

The chain combines TRBV12-3 or TRBV12-4 with TRBJ2-1, with unresolved D. The CDR3 is 13 amino acids. V was clipped by 7 bases and J by 6 bases, with 13 bases between them. The DNA of the CDR3 is TGTGCCAGCACCTACCACTTAAGCAATGAGCAGTTCTTC. Its translation: CASTYHLSNEQFF.

This clonotype was observed a few times. The chain couples TRBV20-1 to TRBJ2-7; no clear D gene. The CDR3 is made up of 14 amino acids. Trimming took 3 bases from V and 0 from J, leaving 12 bases between them. Germline V lookup: CDR1 DFQATT, CDR2 SNEGSKA (reference sequence). The CDR3 region is CSASPGGASYEQYF. DNA of the CDR3: TGCAGTGCTAGCCCGGGCGGAGCCTCCTACGAGCAGTACTTC.

This clonotype occurred many times. This rearrangement joins TRBV29-1 to TRBJ2-3, with 9 bases fitting TRBD2. The length of the CDR3 is 15 residues. The germline V gene has CDR1 SQVTM and CDR2 ANQGSEA. The ends lost 6 bases at V and 2 bases at J; junction bases unmatched: 9. The CDR3 region is CSVDSGSWVTDTQYF. As DNA, the CDR3 is TGCAGCGTCGATAGCGGGAGTTGGGTCACAGATACGCAGTATTTT.

This clonotype has a handful of counts. This chain uses TRBV10-3 with TRBJ2-7, with 7 bases identical to TRBD1. The CDR3 is 12 residues long. Looked up from germline, CDR1 is ENHRY and CDR2 is SYGVKD. The junction had 2 bases not matched to a gene; V was cut back by 6 bases and J by 3 bases. In DNA form, the CDR3 reads TGTGCCATCAGGGGGACAGACTACGAGCAGTACTTC. Translation gives CAIRGTDYEQYF.

This chain uses TRBV29-1 with TRBJ1-1; no reliable D call. Trimming stripped 3 bases from V and 1 base from J, with 12 bases between. The CDR3 has 14 residues. CDR1 SQVTM and CDR2 ANQGSEA come from the germline V gene. The CDR3 DNA sequence: TGCAGCGTTGATAACCCCTCCTCGAACACTGAAGCTTTCTTT. Translation: CSVDNPSSNTEAFF.

This sequence joins TRBV20-1 and TRBJ1-1; the D is unclear. CDR3 length equals 14 residues. The germline V gene has CDR1 DFQATT and CDR2 SNEGSKA (reference sequence). Trimming cost V 3 bases and J 0 bases, with 11 bases left between them. In DNA, the CDR3 is TGCAGTGCTAGGACCGGACGTATGAACACTGAAGCTTTCTTT. This codes for CSARTGRMNTEAFF.

This chain connects TRBV6-5 to TRBJ2-3; tentatively, D is TRBD1 (6 bases). CDR1 and CDR2 from the germline V gene are MNHEY and SVGAGI. V lost 2 bases and J 0 bases, leaving 21 bases between the germline ends. The CDR3 is 19 amino acids. CDR3 in DNA: TGTGCCAGCAGTTACATCTTAGAACCGGGACAACCCAGCACAGATACGCAGTATTTT. This encodes CASSYILEPGQPSTDTQYF.

V is TRBV12-3 or TRBV12-4 and J is TRBJ1-1, with TRBD1 matching 9 bases. The CDR3 sequence is 14 residues long. The junction had 6 bases not matched to a gene; V was cut back by 7 bases and J by 3 bases. Here the CDR3 reads CASIPGTGHTEAFF. CDR3 in DNA: TGTGCCAGCATCCCCGGGACAGGGCACACTGAAGCTTTCTTT.

This clonotype was picked up many times. The chain couples TRBV4-1 to TRBJ2-5; 11 bases agree with TRBD1. J was trimmed by 4 bases and V by 5 bases; bases with no gene match: 6. CDR1 MGHRA and CDR2 YSYEKL come from the germline V gene. The CDR3 is 15 amino acids. The CDR3 loop is CASSSWTGGSETQYF. CDR3 sequence (DNA): TGCGCCAGCAGCTCCTGGACAGGGGGCTCAGAGACCCAGTACTTC.

The chain employs TRBV12-3 or TRBV12-4 and TRBJ2-5; the D gene is possibly TRBD1 (6 bases). Trimming removed 6 bases at V and 4 bases at J, with 15 bases between. The CDR3 has 14 amino acids. CDR3 in amino acids: CASRNRDNGETQYF. The CDR3 region has the DNA TGTGCCAGCAGAAACCGGGACAACGGAGAGACCCAGTACTTC.

In this sample, this clonotype turned up many times. This chain links TRBV29-1 with TRBJ2-5, with TRBD1 as a possible D gene (5 bases). The V end was cut by 0 bases, the J end by 4 bases, with 12 bases between. Germline lookup yields CDR1 SQVTM and CDR2 ANQGSEA. This CDR3 is built from 14 residues. The CDR3 region has the DNA TGCAGCGTTGAAGATTACCGAAGGGGAGAGACCCAGTACTTC. Amino acid sequence: CSVEDYRRGETQYF.

This clonotype was picked up a small number of times. The chain links TRBV5-6 to TRBJ2-7; 8 bases match TRBD2. The V gene end was trimmed by 3 bases and the J gene end by 0 bases; junction bases not matched to a gene: 11. The CDR3 runs to 17 residues. Germline CDR1 SGHDT, CDR2 YYEEEE. The CDR3 DNA reads TGTGCCAGCAGCTCGGGGGTTAGCGGGATTAGCTCCTACGAGCAGTACTTC. Amino acids: CASSSGVSGISSYEQYF.

The chain is built from TRBV3-1 and TRBJ2-1; D is uncertain. This CDR3 is built from 15 residues. Per the germline V gene, CDR1 is LGHDT and CDR2 is YNNKEL (reference sequence). Trimming took off 7 bases at V and 7 bases at J, with 20 bases between the two ends. The CDR3 region is CASTKDLSLNNEQFF. Here the CDR3 DNA reads TGTGCCAGCACCAAAGATTTGTCTCTCAATAATGAGCAGTTCTTC.

The chain links TRBV12-3 or TRBV12-4 to TRBJ2-2; TRBD1 agrees at 7 bases. The CDR3 covers 16 residues. Losses at the gene ends were 6 bases for V and 6 bases for J; bases not matched to a gene: 13. The CDR3 DNA reads TGTGCCAGCAGCAACCCCCGGGACAGCCGGCCCGGGGAGCTGTTTTTT. This sequence encodes CASSNPRDSRPGELFF.

CDR3 loop: CASGGLAGMETQYF. The CDR3 nucleotides read TGCGCCAGCGGTGGACTAGCGGGAATGGAGACCCAGTACTTC. The chain has TRBV10-2 and TRBJ2-5; 12 bases are a match to TRBD2. The CDR3 length is 14 residues. The trim removed 8 bases at V and 5 bases at J, leaving 6 bases unmatched. The V gene's germline CDR1 is WSHSY and CDR2 SAAADI.

Of note for this clonotype: A much more abundant neighbour one base away suggests this may be a read error. The chain has TRBV5-5 and TRBJ2-2; D gene unclear. V was clipped by 0 bases and J by 3 bases, with 15 bases between them. The CDR3 length is 17 residues. Germline CDR1 reads SGHKS; CDR2 reads YYEKEE (reference sequence). The CDR3 nucleotides read TGTGCCAGCAGCTTGGAGTTGGTCTGGCGAGACACCGGGGAGCTGTTTTTT. Translation: CASSLELVWRDTGELFF.